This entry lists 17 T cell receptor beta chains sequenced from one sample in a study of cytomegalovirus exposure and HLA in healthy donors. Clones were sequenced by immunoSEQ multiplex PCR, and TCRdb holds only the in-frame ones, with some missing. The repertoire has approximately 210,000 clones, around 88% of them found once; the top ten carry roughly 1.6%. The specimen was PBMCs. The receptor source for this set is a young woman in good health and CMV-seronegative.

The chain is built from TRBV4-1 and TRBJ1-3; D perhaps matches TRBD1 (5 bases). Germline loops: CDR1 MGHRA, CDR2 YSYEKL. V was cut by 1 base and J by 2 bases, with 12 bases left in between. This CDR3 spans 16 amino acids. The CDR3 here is CASSQVTGYTGNTIYF. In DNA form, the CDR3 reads TGCGCCAGCAGCCAAGTAACAGGATACACTGGAAACACCATATATTTT.

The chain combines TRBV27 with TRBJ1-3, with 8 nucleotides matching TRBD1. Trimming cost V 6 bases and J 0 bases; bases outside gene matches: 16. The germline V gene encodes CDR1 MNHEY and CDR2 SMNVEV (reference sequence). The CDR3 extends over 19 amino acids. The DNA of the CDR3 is TGTGCCAGCAGCGAGACAGGGGTAAACTCCCTCGTCTCTGGAAACACCATATATTTT. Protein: CASSETGVNSLVSGNTIYF.

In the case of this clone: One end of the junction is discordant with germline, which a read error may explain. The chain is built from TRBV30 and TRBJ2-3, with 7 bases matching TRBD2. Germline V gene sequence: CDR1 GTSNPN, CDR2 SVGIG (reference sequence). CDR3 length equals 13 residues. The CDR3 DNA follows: TGTGCCTGGAGTCCTAGAAGCGGGGACCGCCGTCATTTT. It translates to CAWSPRSGDRRHF. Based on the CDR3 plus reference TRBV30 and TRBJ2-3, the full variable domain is SQTIHQWPATLVQPVGSPLSLECTVEGTSNPNLYWYRQAAGRGLQLLFYSVGIGQISSEVPQNLSASRPQDRQFILSSKKLLLSDSGFYLCAWSPRSGDRRHFGPGTRLTVL.

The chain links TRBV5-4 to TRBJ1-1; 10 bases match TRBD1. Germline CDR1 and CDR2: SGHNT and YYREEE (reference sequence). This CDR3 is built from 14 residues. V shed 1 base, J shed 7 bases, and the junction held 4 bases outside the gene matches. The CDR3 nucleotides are TGTGCCAGCAGCTTGATCGACAGGGGGCATGAAGCTTTCTTT. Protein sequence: CASSLIDRGHEAFF.

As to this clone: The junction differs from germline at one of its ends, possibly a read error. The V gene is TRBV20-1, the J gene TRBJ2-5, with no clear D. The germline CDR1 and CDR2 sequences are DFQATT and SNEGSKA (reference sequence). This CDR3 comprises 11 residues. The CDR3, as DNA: TGCAGTGCGACAACACAAGAAACCCAGTACTTC. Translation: CSATTQETQYF.

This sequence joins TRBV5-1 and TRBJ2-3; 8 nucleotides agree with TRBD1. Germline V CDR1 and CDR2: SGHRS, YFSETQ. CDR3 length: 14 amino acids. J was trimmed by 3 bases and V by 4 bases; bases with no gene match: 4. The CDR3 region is CASSTRQGTDTQYF. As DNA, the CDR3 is TGCGCCAGCAGCACCAGACAGGGGACAGATACGCAGTATTTT.

CDR3 DNA sequence: TGTGCCAGCTCCCAGGGGAGCTACGAGCAGTACTTC. Protein product: CASSQGSYEQYF. The chain employs TRBV18 and TRBJ2-7, with D perhaps matching TRBD1 (6 bases). This CDR3 has 12 amino acids. V gave up 6 bases and J gave up 3 bases, with 9 bases separating them. CDR1 is KGHSH and CDR2 is LQKENI in the germline V gene.

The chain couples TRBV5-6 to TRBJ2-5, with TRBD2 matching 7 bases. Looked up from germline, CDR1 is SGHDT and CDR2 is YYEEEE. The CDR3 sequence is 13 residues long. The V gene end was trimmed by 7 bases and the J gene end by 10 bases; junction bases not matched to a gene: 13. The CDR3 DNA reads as TGTGCCAGCGATAGGACAAATCGGGGGGACCAGTACTTC. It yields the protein CASDRTNRGDQYF.

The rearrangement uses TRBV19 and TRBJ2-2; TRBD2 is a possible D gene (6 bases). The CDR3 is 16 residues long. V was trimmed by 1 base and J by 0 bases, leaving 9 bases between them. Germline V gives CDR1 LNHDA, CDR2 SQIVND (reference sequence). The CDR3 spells CASSIGEVPNTGELFF. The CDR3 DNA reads TGTGCCAGTAGTATAGGGGAGGTGCCGAACACCGGGGAGCTGTTTTTT.

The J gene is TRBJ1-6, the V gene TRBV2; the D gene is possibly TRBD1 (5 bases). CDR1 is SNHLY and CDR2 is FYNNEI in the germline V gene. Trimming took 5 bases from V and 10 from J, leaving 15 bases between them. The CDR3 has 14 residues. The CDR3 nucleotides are TGTGCCAGCAGTCGGTCGGGGGAGGGATCACCCCTCCACTTT. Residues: CASSRSGEGSPLHF.

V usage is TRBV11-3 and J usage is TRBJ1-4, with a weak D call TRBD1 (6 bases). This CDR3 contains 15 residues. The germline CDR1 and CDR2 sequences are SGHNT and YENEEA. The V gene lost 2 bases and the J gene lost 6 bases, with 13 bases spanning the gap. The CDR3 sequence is CASSLTGQKDEKLFF. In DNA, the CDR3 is TGTGCCAGCAGCTTAACAGGACAGAAGGATGAAAAACTGTTTTTT.

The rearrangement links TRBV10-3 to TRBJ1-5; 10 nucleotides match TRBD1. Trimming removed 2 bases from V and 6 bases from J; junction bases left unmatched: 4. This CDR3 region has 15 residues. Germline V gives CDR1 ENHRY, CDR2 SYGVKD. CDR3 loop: CAISEDRGHGQPQHF. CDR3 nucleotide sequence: TGTGCCATCAGTGAGGACAGGGGGCACGGTCAGCCCCAGCATTTT.

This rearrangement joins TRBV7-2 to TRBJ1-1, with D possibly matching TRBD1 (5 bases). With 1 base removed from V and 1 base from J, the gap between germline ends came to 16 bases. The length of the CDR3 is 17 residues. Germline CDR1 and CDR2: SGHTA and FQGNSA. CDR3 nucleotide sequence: TGTGCCAGCAGCTTAGTAGGAGGGGTCCGACCGAACACTGAAGCTTTCTTT. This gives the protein CASSLVGGVRPNTEAFF. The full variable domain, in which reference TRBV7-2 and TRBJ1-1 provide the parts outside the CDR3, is GAGVSQSPSNKVTEKGKDVELRCDPISGHTALYWYRQSLGQGLEFLIYFQGNSAPDKSGLPSDRFSAERTGGSVSTLTIQRTQQEDSAVYLCASSLVGGVRPNTEAFFGQGTRLTVV.

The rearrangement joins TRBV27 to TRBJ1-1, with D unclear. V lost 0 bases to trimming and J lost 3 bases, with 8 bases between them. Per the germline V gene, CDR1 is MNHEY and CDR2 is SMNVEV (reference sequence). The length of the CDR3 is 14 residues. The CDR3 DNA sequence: TGTGCCAGCAGTTTATCGTCGGGTTACACTGAAGCTTTCTTT. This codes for CASSLSSGYTEAFF.

The CDR3 is CASRYGTGMNTEAFF. CDR3 DNA sequence: TGTGCCAGCAGGTATGGGACAGGAATGAACACTGAAGCTTTCTTT. The rearrangement uses TRBV9 and TRBJ1-1, with 8 bases lining up with TRBD1. The length of the CDR3 is 15 residues. Germline values: CDR1 SGDLS, CDR2 YYNGEE. V lost 5 bases to trimming and J lost 0 bases; unmatched junction nucleotides: 6.

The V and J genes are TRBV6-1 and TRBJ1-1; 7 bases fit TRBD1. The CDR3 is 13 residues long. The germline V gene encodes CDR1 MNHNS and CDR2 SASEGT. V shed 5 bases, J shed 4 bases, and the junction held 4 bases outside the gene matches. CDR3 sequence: CASSRDSGTEAFF. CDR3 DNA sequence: TGTGCCAGCAGTAGGGACAGTGGCACTGAAGCTTTCTTT.

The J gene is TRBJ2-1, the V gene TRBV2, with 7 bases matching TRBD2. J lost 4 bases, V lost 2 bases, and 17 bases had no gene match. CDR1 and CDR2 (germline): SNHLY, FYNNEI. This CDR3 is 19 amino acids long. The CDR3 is CASSESMFGASGTYNEQFF. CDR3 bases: TGTGCCAGCAGTGAATCCATGTTCGGGGCTAGCGGAACTTACAATGAGCAGTTCTTC.